The 12 T cell receptor beta chains presented below share a single source sample, sequenced in a study of CD8+CD57+ T cells in acquired aplastic anemia. Using genomic DNA as the template, TCR beta VDJ and CDR3 profiling was carried out. MiXCR, run by TCRdb on the reads, gives a single entry per CDR3 protein. The top ten hold 45% to 75% of the sample, which has about 40,000 distinct CDR3 sequences, about 63% seen once. Before being chosen for sequencing, patients had shown CD8+CD57+ cell expansion by flow cytometry. Sequences were obtained from sorted CD4+, CD8+, or CD8+CD57+ T cells (not recorded which) from PBMCs. Receptors were obtained from a human donor with aplastic anemia.

V usage is TRBV15 and J usage is TRBJ1-1; D possibly corresponds to TRBD1 (6 bases). Germline V lookup: CDR1 LNHNV, CDR2 YYDKDF (reference sequence). The ends were cut back, 1 base at V and 5 bases at J, with 14 bases in the middle. CDR3 size: 15 residues. The CDR3 loop is CATSRAAGVDTEAFF. DNA for the CDR3: TGTGCCACCAGCAGAGCAGCAGGGGTAGATACTGAAGCTTTCTTT. Supplemented by reference TRBV15 and TRBJ1-1, the full variable domain reads DAMVIQNPRYQVTQFGKPVTLSCSQTLNHNVMYWYQQKSSQAPKLLFHYYDKDFNNEADTPDNFQSRRPNTSFCFLDIRSPGLGDTAMYLCATSRAAGVDTEAFFGQGTRLTVV.

The chain combines TRBV5-1 with TRBJ2-2; a weak D match, TRBD2 (6 bases). Trimming took 0 bases from V and 6 from J, leaving 6 bases between them. CDR1 is SGHRS, CDR2 YFSETQ, per germline. The CDR3 length is 13 residues. The CDR3 sequence: CASSLGGAGELFF. CDR3 nucleotides: TGCGCCAGCAGCTTGGGGGGGGCCGGGGAGCTGTTTTTT.

This chain links TRBV14 with TRBJ1-2; D might be TRBD1 (6 bases). The germline V gene has CDR1 SGHDN and CDR2 FVKESK. The V and J ends lost 0 bases and 4 bases respectively, with 9 bases between them. CDR3 length: 14 amino acids. In DNA form, the CDR3 reads TGTGCCAGCAGCCAAGACCGGACAGTCTATGGCTACACCTTC. It is translated as CASSQDRTVYGYTF. The full variable domain, completed using reference TRBV14 and TRBJ1-2, is EAGVTQFPSHSVIEKGQTVTLRCDPISGHDNLYWYRRVMGKEIKFLLHFVKESKQDESGMPNNRFLAERTGGTYSTLKVQPAELEDSGVYFCASSQDRTVYGYTFGSGTRLTVV.

The rearrangement uses TRBV29-1 and TRBJ1-1; D gene uncertain. The length of the CDR3 is 13 residues. The V end lost 7 bases, the J end lost 8 bases, and 20 bases lay between the germline ends. Germline values: CDR1 SQVTM, CDR2 ANQGSEA. The CDR3: CSALRGEGSEAFF. Written as DNA, the CDR3 is TGCAGCGCCCTGCGCGGGGAGGGCTCCGAAGCTTTCTTT.

V is TRBV19 and J is TRBJ1-2, with TRBD1 matching over 7 bases. The CDR3 consists of 15 residues. Germline-derived CDR1 and CDR2 are LNHDA and SQIVND (reference sequence). V shed 6 bases, J shed 4 bases, and the junction held 11 bases outside the gene matches. For the CDR3, the DNA is TGTGCCAGTAGCCAAATCGGGACAGAGTCCTATGGCTACACCTTC. Translated, it gives CASSQIGTESYGYTF.

The chain carries TRBV20-1 and TRBJ1-1; D unclear. The CDR3 spans 15 residues. CDR1 DFQATT and CDR2 SNEGSKA come from the germline V gene (reference sequence). The CDR3 nucleotides are TGCAGCGTAGAGGACTACCCGATCCTGAACACTGAAGCTTTCTTT. Translated, it gives CSVEDYPILNTEAFF.

This clonotype was found once. This chain uses TRBV25-1 with TRBJ2-5, with D perhaps TRBD1 (6 bases). Looked up from germline, CDR1 is MGHDK and CDR2 is SYGVNS. Trimming removed 3 bases at V and 2 bases at J, with 13 bases between. CDR3 length equals 15 residues. CDR3 DNA: TGTGCCAGCAGTGAGGACAGTCGAGAACAAGAGACCCAGTACTTC. Its protein is CASSEDSREQETQYF.

The V call is TRBV7-9, the J call TRBJ2-3; unclear D gene. V lost 5 bases and J lost 2, with 8 bases in between. This CDR3 contains 13 residues. Germline V gene sequence: CDR1 SEHNR, CDR2 FQNEAQ (reference sequence). CDR3 sequence: CASSPSTTDTQYF. The DNA for the CDR3 is TGTGCCAGCAGCCCCTCCACCACAGATACGCAGTATTTT.

This chain links TRBV2 with TRBJ1-1; 7 bases map to TRBD1. The germline V gene encodes CDR1 SNHLY and CDR2 FYNNEI. This CDR3 spans 15 amino acids. V lost 8 bases, J lost 0 bases, and 9 bases stayed unmatched. CDR3 nucleotide sequence: TGTGCCAGCGACAGGGAAGGGCCCATGAACACTGAAGCTTTCTTT. This sequence encodes CASDREGPMNTEAFF.

This chain connects TRBV11-2 to TRBJ2-3; 11 positions match TRBD1. The germline gives CDR1 SGHAT, CDR2 FQNNGV. Germline trimming cut 6 bases from V and 0 bases from J; bases unmatched to any gene: 11. The CDR3 has 18 residues. CDR3 bases: TGTGCCAGCAGTTTCGATGGGACAGGGGGGGGGAGCACAGATACGCAGTATTTT. The encoded protein is CASSFDGTGGGSTDTQYF.

The chain couples TRBV2 to TRBJ1-1; no clear D. CDR3 size: 13 residues. V was trimmed by 0 bases and J by 1 base, leaving 3 bases between them. Per the germline V gene, CDR1 is SNHLY and CDR2 is FYNNEI. The CDR3 is CASSEATNTEAFF. CDR3 nucleotides: TGTGCCAGCAGTGAAGCCACGAACACTGAAGCTTTCTTT.

The table lists this clonotype with many counts. The chain carries TRBV9 and TRBJ2-7; D is possibly TRBD2 (5 bases). The length of the CDR3 is 14 residues. The germline V gene has CDR1 SGDLS and CDR2 YYNGEE. Trimming left V 3 bases short and J 3 bases short, with 13 bases between. The CDR3 DNA reads TGTGCCAGCAGCGAGGAGGTTGGGAGCTACGAGCAGTACTTC. Its translation: CASSEEVGSYEQYF. The complete variable domain, with remaining parts taken from reference TRBV9 and TRBJ2-7, reads DSGVTQTPKHLITATGQRVTLRCSPRSGDLSVYWYQQSLDQGLQFLIQYYNGEERAKGNILERFSAQQFPDLHSELNLSSLELGDSALYFCASSEEVGSYEQYFGPGTRLTVT.